The 29 T cell receptor beta chains reported below all come from one sample, sequenced in a study of blood T cells in healthy people across ages. The use of a sample-barcoded 5' primer and a J-beta primer mix characterized a second PCR of about 6 to 12 cycles. TCRdb used MiXCR to reprocess the 5' RACE reads, holding one entry per CDR3 protein. The table shows roughly 1,300,000 distinct CDR3 sequences, with around 59% occurring only once. The specimen sequenced was blood. The receptors originated from a man in his late teens or twenties in good health.

The sample holds a few counts of this clonotype. The rearrangement joins TRBV4-1 to TRBJ2-7; D is possibly TRBD1 (6 bases). Germline V gene data show CDR1 as MGHRA and CDR2 as YSYEKL. Trimming removed 3 bases from V and 5 bases from J, with 14 bases in between. This CDR3 comprises 14 residues. The CDR3 protein is CASSHLQGSHEQYF. The CDR3 nucleotides read TGCGCCAGCAGCCACCTACAGGGTTCCCACGAGCAGTACTTC.

This clonotype was found a few times. This sequence joins TRBV4-1 and TRBJ2-7; 11 positions match TRBD2. The CDR3 totals 15 residues. J gave up 6 bases and V 2 bases, and 6 bases lay outside the gene matches. Germline CDR1 reads MGHRA; CDR2 reads YSYEKL. This chain's CDR3 is CASSQRLAGQAEQYF. The CDR3 coding sequence is TGCGCCAGCAGCCAACGACTAGCGGGACAAGCCGAGCAGTACTTC.

This clonotype was seen only a few times. The J gene is TRBJ2-1, the V gene TRBV25-1; 9 bases align to TRBD1. CDR3 length: 15 amino acids. Germline CDR1 and CDR2: MGHDK and SYGVNS. J lost 5 bases, V lost 3 bases, and 5 bases had no gene match. CDR3 sequence: CASSEGTGYDNEQFF. CDR3 coding DNA: TGTGCCAGCAGTGAGGGGACAGGGTATGACAATGAGCAGTTCTTC.

The genes are TRBV6-1 and TRBJ1-2; no clear D gene. From germline, CDR1 is MNHNS and CDR2 SASEGT. The length of the CDR3 is 13 residues. Between the trimmed V and J ends, which lost 8 bases and 4 bases, there was a span of 14 bases. CDR3 sequence reads: CASRPLIFYGYTF. The CDR3 coding sequence is TGTGCCAGCCGGCCTCTGATATTCTATGGCTACACCTTC.

This clonotype has just a few counts. The rearrangement joins TRBV7-2 to TRBJ2-3; TRBD1 matches at 11 bases. The CDR3 length is 16 residues. The germline V gene has CDR1 SGHTA and CDR2 FQGNSA. After removal of 4 bases from V and 6 bases from J, the junction contained 9 bases not matched to a gene. This CDR3 is CASSSPPGTGGDTQYF. CDR3 nucleotide sequence: TGTGCCAGCAGCTCCCCCCCCGGGACAGGGGGTGATACGCAGTATTTT.

The chain combines TRBV29-1 with TRBJ2-1, with TRBD2 as a possible D gene (7 bases). The end of the DNA aligns better with TRBJ2-7, so the J call may be wrong. CDR1 is SQVTM and CDR2 is ANQGSEA in the germline V gene. CDR3 size: 14 residues. The CDR3 DNA sequence: TGCAGCGTTGAGATAGGGGGAGGGCCCTACGAGCAGTACTTC. Translation gives CSVEIGGGPYEQYF.

This clonotype was counted between two and nine times. The chain carries TRBV4-3 and TRBJ2-7; 9 bases fit TRBD1. The CDR3 has 16 amino acids. Looked up from germline, CDR1 is LGHNA and CDR2 is YSLEER. V lost 0 bases to trimming and J lost 5 bases; unmatched junction nucleotides: 8. The CDR3 loop is CASSQESLQGADEQYF. The CDR3 DNA reads TGCGCCAGCAGCCAAGAGAGCCTACAGGGGGCAGACGAGCAGTACTTC.

This clonotype turned up a few times. The chain uses TRBV7-2 and TRBJ1-2; D remains unclear. The CDR3 totals 13 residues. Trimming removed 1 base from V and 8 bases from J, with 11 bases in between. Germline loops: CDR1 SGHTA, CDR2 FQGNSA. CDR3 protein: CASSLDSPGGYTF. The CDR3, as DNA: TGTGCCAGCAGCTTAGACTCCCCGGGGGGCTACACCTTC.

The chain combines TRBV2 with TRBJ1-2; D call uncertain. The CDR3 has 13 residues. Germline assignment: CDR1 SNHLY and CDR2 FYNNEI. V shed 8 bases and J shed 2 bases, with 12 bases lying between them. CDR3 protein: CASHPGFNYGYTF. DNA for the CDR3: TGTGCCAGCCATCCCGGTTTCAACTATGGCTACACCTTC.

The V and J genes are TRBV3-1 and TRBJ2-7; 11 nucleotides match TRBD2. Losses at the gene ends were 0 bases for V and 3 bases for J; bases not matched to a gene: 7. This CDR3 spans 17 amino acids. CDR1 and CDR2 (germline): LGHDT, YNNKEL (reference sequence). CDR3 bases: TGTGCCAGCAGCCAAGATTTACTAGCGGGAGCACTCTACGAGCAGTACTTC. This translates into CASSQDLLAGALYEQYF.

Remarks on this clonotype: A single base separates this from a much larger clone, so it may be a read error. This chain uses TRBV4-2 with TRBJ2-7, with 11 bases lining up with TRBD1. The CDR3 extends over 16 amino acids. The J segment lost 3 bases and the V segment lost 0 bases, leaving 4 bases of the junction unmatched. Germline CDR1 reads LGHNA; CDR2 reads YNFKEQ. CDR3 protein: CASSQEAGTGGYEQYF. CDR3 bases: TGTGCCAGCAGCCAAGAGGCAGGGACAGGGGGCTACGAGCAGTACTTC.

This clonotype showed up just a few times. The chain couples TRBV4-1 to TRBJ2-1, with TRBD2 matching over 11 bases. Losses at the gene ends were 4 bases for V and 8 bases for J; bases not matched to a gene: 4. CDR1 and CDR2 (germline): MGHRA, YSYEKL. The CDR3 spans 14 residues. The CDR3 DNA reads TGCGCCAGCAGCCGGACTAGCGGGTTGGATGAGCAGTTCTTC. Amino acid sequence: CASSRTSGLDEQFF.

The rearrangement joins TRBV20-1 to TRBJ2-4; perhaps TRBD1 as D (6 bases). With the DNA end fitting TRBJ2-7 better, the J assignment may be wrong. This CDR3 has 14 amino acids. Per the germline V gene, CDR1 is DFQATT and CDR2 is SNEGSKA (reference sequence). The CDR3 loop reads CSARNQQGHYEQYF. In DNA, the CDR3 is TGCAGTGCTAGAAATCAACAGGGACACTACGAGCAGTACTTC.

The chain carries TRBV5-1 and TRBJ2-1; TRBD2 aligns across 12 bases. Germline CDR1 is SGHRS and CDR2 is YFSETQ. The CDR3 covers 15 residues. J was trimmed by 5 bases and V by 4 bases; bases with no gene match: 4. The CDR3 is CASSIRTSGDNEQFF. DNA for the CDR3: TGCGCCAGCAGCATACGGACTAGCGGGGACAATGAGCAGTTCTTC. The variable domain in full, completed from reference TRBV5-1 and TRBJ2-1, reads KAGVTQTPRYLIKTRGQQVTLSCSPISGHRSVSWYQQTPGQGLQFLFEYFSETQRNKGNFPGRFSGRQFSNSRSEMNVSTLELGDSALYLCASSIRTSGDNEQFFGPGTRLTVL.

This clonotype was counted between two and nine times. This chain joins TRBV4-3 and TRBJ2-7; D may match TRBD1 or TRBD2 (5 bases each). Trimming took 1 base from V and 7 from J, leaving 20 bases between them. Germline-derived CDR1 and CDR2 are LGHNA and YSLEER. This CDR3 region has 16 residues. For the CDR3, the DNA is TGCGCCAGCAGCCAAGGACGAGGTTTGGGGGAAATAGAGCAGTACTTC. It specifies CASSQGRGLGEIEQYF.

The genes are TRBV14 and TRBJ2-4; 7 nucleotides line up with TRBD2. TRBJ2-7 explains the end of the DNA better; the J call may be wrong. Germline assignment: CDR1 SGHDN and CDR2 FVKESK. This CDR3 comprises 14 residues. CDR3 coding DNA: TGTGCCAGCAGCCCCCTTACTAGCGAATACGAGCAGTACTTC. Amino acids: CASSPLTSEYEQYF.

J is TRBJ2-1 and V is TRBV3-1; 9 nucleotides match TRBD2. Germline V CDR1 and CDR2: LGHDT, YNNKEL (reference sequence). The CDR3 loop spans 16 amino acids. V gave up 4 bases and J gave up 2 bases; unmatched junction bases: 6. CDR3 residues: CASSRSSGATYNEQFF. In DNA form, the CDR3 reads TGTGCCAGCAGCCGCTCTAGCGGGGCGACCTACAATGAGCAGTTCTTC.

The rearrangement joins TRBV29-1 to TRBJ2-4, with 10 nucleotides matching TRBD1. The J call is uncertain, as TRBJ2-7 better fits the DNA end. The CDR3 length is 14 residues. Looked up from germline, CDR1 is SQVTM and CDR2 is ANQGSEA. The CDR3 DNA reads as TGCAGCGTGAGGGGACAGGGGAAGGGATACGAGCAGTACTTC. Translating gives CSVRGQGKGYEQYF.

The chain joins TRBV28 to TRBJ2-3; D is unresolved. V was clipped by 9 bases and J by 0 bases, with 13 bases between them. The CDR3 extends over 14 amino acids. Per the germline V gene, CDR1 is MDHEN and CDR2 is SYDVKM. The CDR3 reads CASPPLGSTDTQYF. In nucleotides, the CDR3 is TGTGCCAGTCCTCCGTTAGGAAGCACAGATACGCAGTATTTT.

This clonotype was seen just once. This chain connects TRBV7-2 to TRBJ2-5; D perhaps matches TRBD1 (6 bases). V was cut by 10 bases and J by 5 bases, with 14 bases left in between. This CDR3 is 12 amino acids long. Germline assignment: CDR1 SGHTA and CDR2 FQGNSA. The CDR3 here is CATKGVEETQYF. The DNA of the CDR3 is TGTGCCACAAAGGGGGTTGAGGAGACCCAGTACTTC.

In regard to this clonotype: The junction shows a germline mismatch at one end, possibly a read error. This sequence joins TRBV7-9 and TRBJ2-4; D is possibly TRBD2 (5 bases). The J call may not be correct, given that the DNA end is closer to TRBJ2-5. The CDR3 extends over 17 amino acids. Germline V gives CDR1 SEHNR, CDR2 FQNEAQ (reference sequence). The CDR3 spells CANSSRGLGWKQETQYF. CDR3 bases: TGTGCCAACAGCTCCCGAGGGCTGGGTTGGAAACAAGAGACCCAGTACTTC.

The chain combines TRBV29-1 with TRBJ2-1; D unresolved. There are 14 residues in the CDR3. Germline loops: CDR1 SQVTM, CDR2 ANQGSEA. The V and J ends lost 4 bases and 0 bases respectively, with 10 bases between them. CDR3 protein: CSVGAQSSYNEQFF. CDR3 bases: TGCAGCGTTGGGGCACAGAGCTCCTACAATGAGCAGTTCTTC.

The chain links TRBV7-9 to TRBJ2-3, with 9 nucleotides matching TRBD1. Losses at the gene ends were 2 bases for V and 2 bases for J; bases not matched to a gene: 8. Germline V gene sequence: CDR1 SEHNR, CDR2 FQNEAQ (reference sequence). This CDR3 region has 17 residues. The CDR3 region has the DNA TGTGCCAGCAGCTTATTGTATCGGGACAGGGACACAGATACGCAGTATTTT. It translates to CASSLLYRDRDTDTQYF. The variable domain in full, completed from reference TRBV7-9 and TRBJ2-3, reads DTGVSQNPRHKITKRGQNVTFRCDPISEHNRLYWYRQTLGQGPEFLTYFQNEAQLEKSRLLSDRFSAERPKGSFSTLEIQRTEQGDSAMYLCASSLLYRDRDTDTQYFGPGTRLTVL.

The chain combines TRBV27 with TRBJ2-7; 7 positions match TRBD2. This CDR3 spans 15 amino acids. V shed 5 bases, J shed 2 bases, and the junction held 9 bases outside the gene matches. The germline CDR1 and CDR2 sequences are MNHEY and SMNVEV (reference sequence). CDR3 sequence: CASSLAVGGAYEQYF. In nucleotides, the CDR3 is TGTGCCAGCAGTCTAGCGGTGGGCGGAGCCTACGAGCAGTACTTC.

The chain recombines TRBV27 with TRBJ2-7; D gene uncertain. This CDR3 is built from 14 residues. Germline V CDR1 and CDR2: MNHEY, SMNVEV (reference sequence). With 5 bases removed from V and 0 bases from J, the gap between germline ends came to 11 bases. In DNA form, the CDR3 reads TGTGCCAGCAGTGCGACGTACGACTCCTACGAGCAGTACTTC. Encoded protein: CASSATYDSYEQYF.

The genes are TRBV18 and TRBJ1-5; possible D gene TRBD1, 6 bases. V gave up 2 bases and J gave up 2 bases, with 16 bases separating them. The CDR3 is made up of 17 amino acids. Germline V gives CDR1 KGHSH, CDR2 LQKENI. The CDR3 here is CASSPSSTSGGNQPQHF. The DNA of the CDR3 is TGTGCCAGCTCACCAAGCTCTACATCAGGGGGCAATCAGCCCCAGCATTTT.

This chain links TRBV2 with TRBJ2-3; perhaps TRBD2 as D (6 bases). V was shortened by 7 bases and J by 1 base, with 15 bases between the two germline ends. The CDR3 spans 15 residues. Per the germline V gene, CDR1 is SNHLY and CDR2 is FYNNEI. The CDR3 bases are TGTGCCAGCACCGGGTCAAGCGGGCGCACAGATACGCAGTATTTT. Translating gives CASTGSSGRTDTQYF.

A note on this clonotype: Mismatch with germline at one junction end may stem from a read error. The chain has TRBV7-2 and TRBJ2-1, with a tentative D call TRBD1 (5 bases). Germline-derived CDR1 and CDR2 are SGHTA and FQGNSA. This CDR3 region has 15 residues. CDR3 DNA sequence: TGTGCCAGCAGTTTAGGAATAGGGGAACACAATGAGCAGTTCTTC. It translates to CASSLGIGEHNEQFF.

Details on this clonotype: A junction boundary mismatches the germline segment, possibly from a read error. This chain uses TRBV10-3 with TRBJ1-4; D not certain. Germline V gives CDR1 ENHRY, CDR2 SYGVKD. CDR3 length equals 15 residues. CDR3 loop: CAISEKAGVSEKPFF. The DNA of the CDR3 is TGTGCCATCAGTGAGAAAGCCGGGGTTAGTGAAAAACCGTTTTTT.